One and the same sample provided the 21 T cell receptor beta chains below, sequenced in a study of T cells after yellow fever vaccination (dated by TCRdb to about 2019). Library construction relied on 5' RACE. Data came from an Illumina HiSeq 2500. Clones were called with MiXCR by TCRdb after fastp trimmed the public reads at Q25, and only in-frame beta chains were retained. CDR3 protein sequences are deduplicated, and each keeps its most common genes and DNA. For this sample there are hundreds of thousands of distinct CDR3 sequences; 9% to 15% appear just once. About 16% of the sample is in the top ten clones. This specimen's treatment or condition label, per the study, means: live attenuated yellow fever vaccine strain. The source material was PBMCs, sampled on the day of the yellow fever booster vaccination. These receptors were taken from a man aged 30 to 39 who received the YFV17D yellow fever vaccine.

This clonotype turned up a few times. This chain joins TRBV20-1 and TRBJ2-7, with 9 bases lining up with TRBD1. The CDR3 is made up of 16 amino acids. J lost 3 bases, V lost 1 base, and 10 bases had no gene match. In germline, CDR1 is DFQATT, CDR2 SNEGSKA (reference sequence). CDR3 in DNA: TGCAGTGCTAGAGCAGCCCCAGGGACAGGGAACTACGAGCAGTACTTC. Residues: CSARAAPGTGNYEQYF.

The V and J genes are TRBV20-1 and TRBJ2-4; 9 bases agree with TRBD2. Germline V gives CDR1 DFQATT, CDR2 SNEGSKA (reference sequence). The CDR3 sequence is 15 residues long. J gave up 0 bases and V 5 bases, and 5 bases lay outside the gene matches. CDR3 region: CSAPSGGKAKNIQYF. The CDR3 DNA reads TGCAGTGCTCCAAGCGGGGGGAAAGCCAAAAACATTCAGTACTTC.

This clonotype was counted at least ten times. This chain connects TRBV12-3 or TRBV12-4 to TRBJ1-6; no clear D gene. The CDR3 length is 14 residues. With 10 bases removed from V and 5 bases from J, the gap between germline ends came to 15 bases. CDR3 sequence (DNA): TGTGCCACCAAAGCCGCCAGAGATAATTCACCCCTCCACTTT. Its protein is CATKAARDNSPLHF.

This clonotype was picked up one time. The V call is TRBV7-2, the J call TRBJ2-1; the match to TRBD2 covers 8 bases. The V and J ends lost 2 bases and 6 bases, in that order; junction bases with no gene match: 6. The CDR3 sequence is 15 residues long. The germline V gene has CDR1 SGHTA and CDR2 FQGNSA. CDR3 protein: CASSLTAGGPNEQFF. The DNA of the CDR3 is TGTGCCAGCAGCTTAACTGCGGGAGGCCCCAATGAGCAGTTCTTC.

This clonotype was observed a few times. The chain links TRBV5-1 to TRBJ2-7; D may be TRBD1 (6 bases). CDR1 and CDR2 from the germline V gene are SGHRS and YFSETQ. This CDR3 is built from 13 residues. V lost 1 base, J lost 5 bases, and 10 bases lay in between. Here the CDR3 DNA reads TGCGCCAGCAGCTTGTATTCAGGGGACGAGCAGTACTTC. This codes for CASSLYSGDEQYF.

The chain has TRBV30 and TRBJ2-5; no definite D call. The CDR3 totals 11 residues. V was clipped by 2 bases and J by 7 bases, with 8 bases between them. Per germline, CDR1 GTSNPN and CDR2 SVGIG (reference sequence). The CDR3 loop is CAWSPLGTQYF. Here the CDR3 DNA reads TGTGCCTGGAGTCCCCTCGGGACCCAGTACTTC.

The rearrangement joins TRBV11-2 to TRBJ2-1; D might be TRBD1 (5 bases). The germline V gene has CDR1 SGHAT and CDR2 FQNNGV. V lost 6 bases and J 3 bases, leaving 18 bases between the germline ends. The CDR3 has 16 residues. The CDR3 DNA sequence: TGTGCCAGCAGGATTCCCGCCAGGGTTGGCTACAATGAGCAGTTCTTC. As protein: CASRIPARVGYNEQFF.

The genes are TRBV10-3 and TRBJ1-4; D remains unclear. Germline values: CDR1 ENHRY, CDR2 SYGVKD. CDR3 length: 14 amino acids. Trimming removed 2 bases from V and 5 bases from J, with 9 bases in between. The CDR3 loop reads CAISEGATNEKLFF. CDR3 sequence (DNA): TGTGCCATCAGTGAGGGCGCCACCAATGAAAAACTGTTTTTT.

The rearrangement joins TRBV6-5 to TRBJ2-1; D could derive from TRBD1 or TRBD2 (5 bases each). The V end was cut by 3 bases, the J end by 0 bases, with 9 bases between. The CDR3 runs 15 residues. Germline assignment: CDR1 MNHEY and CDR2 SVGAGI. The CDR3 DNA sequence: TGTGCCAGCAGTTATAGGGACGACTCCTACAATGAGCAGTTCTTC. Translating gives CASSYRDDSYNEQFF.

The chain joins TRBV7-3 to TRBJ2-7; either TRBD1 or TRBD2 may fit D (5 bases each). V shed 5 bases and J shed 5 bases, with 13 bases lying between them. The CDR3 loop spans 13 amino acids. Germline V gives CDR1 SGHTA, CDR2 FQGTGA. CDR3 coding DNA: TGTGCCAGCAGCACGGGGCTGGGGAACGAGCAGTACTTC. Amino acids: CASSTGLGNEQYF.

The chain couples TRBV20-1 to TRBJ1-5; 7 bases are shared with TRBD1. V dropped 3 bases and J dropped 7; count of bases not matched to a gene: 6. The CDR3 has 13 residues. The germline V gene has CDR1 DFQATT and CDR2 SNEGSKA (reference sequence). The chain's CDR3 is CSARITGEQPQHF. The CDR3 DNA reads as TGCAGTGCTAGGATTACAGGGGAACAGCCCCAGCATTTT.

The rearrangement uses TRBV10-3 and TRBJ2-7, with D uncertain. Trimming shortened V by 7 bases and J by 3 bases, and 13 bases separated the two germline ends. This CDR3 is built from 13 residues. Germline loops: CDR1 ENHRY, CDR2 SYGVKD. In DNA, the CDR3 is TGTGCCATCACGGCCGGTGGAAACTACGAGCAGTACTTC. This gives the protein CAITAGGNYEQYF.

The CDR3: CASSQGGSGSQETQYF. For the CDR3, the DNA is TGTGCCAGCAGCCAAGGGGGTAGTGGGTCCCAAGAGACCCAGTACTTC. The chain uses TRBV4-2 and TRBJ2-5; D uncertain. Looked up from germline, CDR1 is LGHNA and CDR2 is YNFKEQ. The CDR3 consists of 16 residues. The germline V and J ends were trimmed by 1 base and 1 base, with 13 bases remaining between them.

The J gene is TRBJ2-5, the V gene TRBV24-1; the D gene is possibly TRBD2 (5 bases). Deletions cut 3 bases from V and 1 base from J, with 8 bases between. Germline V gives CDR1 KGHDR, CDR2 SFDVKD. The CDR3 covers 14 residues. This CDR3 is CATSDPGFQETQYF. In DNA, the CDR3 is TGTGCCACCAGTGATCCGGGATTCCAAGAGACCCAGTACTTC.

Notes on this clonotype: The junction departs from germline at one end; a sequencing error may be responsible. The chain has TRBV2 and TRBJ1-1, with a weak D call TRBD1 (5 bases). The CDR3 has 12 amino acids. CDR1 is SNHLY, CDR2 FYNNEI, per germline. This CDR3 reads CASSGGDRSWVF. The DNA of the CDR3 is TGTGCCAGCAGTGGGGGGGACCGCTCGTGGGTCTTT.

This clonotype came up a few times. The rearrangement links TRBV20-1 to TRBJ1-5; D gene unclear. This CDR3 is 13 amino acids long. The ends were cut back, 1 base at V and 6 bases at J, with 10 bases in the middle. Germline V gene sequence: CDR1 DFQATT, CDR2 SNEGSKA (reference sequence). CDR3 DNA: TGCAGTGCTAGAGTAGGGCCGGGTCAGCCCCAGCATTTT. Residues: CSARVGPGQPQHF.

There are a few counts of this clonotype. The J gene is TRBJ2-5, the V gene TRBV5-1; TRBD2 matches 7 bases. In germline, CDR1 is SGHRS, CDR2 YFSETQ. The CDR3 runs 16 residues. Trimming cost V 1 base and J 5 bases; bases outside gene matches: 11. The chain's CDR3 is CASSLNIGGSGETQYF. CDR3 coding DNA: TGCGCCAGCAGCTTGAATATCGGCGGGAGCGGGGAGACCCAGTACTTC. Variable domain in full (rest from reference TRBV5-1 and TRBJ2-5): KAGVTQTPRYLIKTRGQQVTLSCSPISGHRSVSWYQQTPGQGLQFLFEYFSETQRNKGNFPGRFSGRQFSNSRSEMNVSTLELGDSALYLCASSLNIGGSGETQYFGPGTRLLVL.

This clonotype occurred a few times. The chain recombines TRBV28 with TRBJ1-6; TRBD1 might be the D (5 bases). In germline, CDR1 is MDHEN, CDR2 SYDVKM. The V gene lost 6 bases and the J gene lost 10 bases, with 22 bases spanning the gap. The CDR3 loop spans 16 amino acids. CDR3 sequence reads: CASSPQRARAKSPLHF. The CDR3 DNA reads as TGTGCCAGCAGCCCCCAACGCGCCAGGGCGAAATCACCCCTCCACTTT.

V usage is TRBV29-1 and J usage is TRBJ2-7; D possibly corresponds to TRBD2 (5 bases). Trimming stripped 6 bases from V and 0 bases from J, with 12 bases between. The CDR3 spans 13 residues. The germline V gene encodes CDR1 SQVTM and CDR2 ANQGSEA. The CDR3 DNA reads TGCAGCGTCCGGGATCAGAGCTCCTACGAGCAGTACTTC. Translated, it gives CSVRDQSSYEQYF.

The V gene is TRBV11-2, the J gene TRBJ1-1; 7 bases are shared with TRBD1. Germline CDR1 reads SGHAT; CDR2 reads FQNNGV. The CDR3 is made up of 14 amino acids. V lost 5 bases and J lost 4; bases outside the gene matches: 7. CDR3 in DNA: TGTGCCAGCAGCACCCAGGGGGGGGGCACTGAAGCTTTCTTT. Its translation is CASSTQGGGTEAFF.

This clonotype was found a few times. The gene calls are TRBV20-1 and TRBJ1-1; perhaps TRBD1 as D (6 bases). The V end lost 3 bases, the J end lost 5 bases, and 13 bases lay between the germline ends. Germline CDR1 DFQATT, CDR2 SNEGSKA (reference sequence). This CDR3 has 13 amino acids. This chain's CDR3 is CSARKQGGTEAFF. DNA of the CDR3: TGCAGTGCTAGGAAACAGGGCGGTACTGAAGCTTTCTTT.